A selection of T cell receptor beta chains follows, all from one sample in a study of T cells in Graves' hyperthyroidism and ophthalmopathy. TCRdb re-called the multiplex PCR reads with MiXCR, one entry per CDR3 protein. The sample carries hundreds of thousands of distinct CDR3 sequences, roughly 15% recorded once. The sample was blood. All receptors come from a woman under 30 with Graves' hyperthyroidism. CDR3s include the opening cysteine and the closing phenylalanine or tryptophan. The D gene is left open where the match is weak. Rows may omit the clone size; those that give it use once, few, many or a size class.

j_gene: TRBJ2-1; abundance: many; v_gene: TRBV11-2; d_gene: TRBD2; CDR3aa: CASSLAAGLGSGRAYNEQFF; CDR3nt: TGTGCCAGCAGCTTAGCTGCAGGGCTGGGTAGCGGGAGGGCCTACAATGAGCAGTTCTTC
j_gene: TRBJ2-3; abundance: many; v_gene: TRBV5-1; d_gene: -; CDR3aa: CASLDRAVDDTQYF; CDR3nt: TGCGCCAGTCTGGACAGAGCAGTTGACGATACGCAGTATTTT
j_gene: TRBJ1-1; abundance: many; v_gene: TRBV2; d_gene: TRBD1; CDR3aa: CASISRQGWNTEAFF; CDR3nt: TGTGCCAGCATTTCCCGACAGGGATGGAACACTGAAGCTTTCTTT
j_gene: TRBJ2-1; abundance: -; v_gene: TRBV6-1; d_gene: -; CDR3aa: CASSPILQGLKFF; CDR3nt: TGTGCCAGCAGCCCTATCTTACAGGGTTTAAAGTTCTTC
j_gene: TRBJ1-2; abundance: few; v_gene: TRBV4-1; d_gene: -; CDR3aa: CASSQEKGWGYTF; CDR3nt: TGCGCCAGCAGCCAAGAAAAGGGGTGGGGCTACACCTTC
j_gene: TRBJ1-1; abundance: many; v_gene: TRBV30; d_gene: -; CDR3aa: CAWSVLPMNTEAFF; CDR3nt: TGTGCCTGGAGTGTACTCCCCATGAACACTGAAGCTTTCTTT
j_gene: TRBJ2-2; abundance: many; v_gene: TRBV20-1; d_gene: TRBD1; CDR3aa: CSAREPGQGNTGELFF; CDR3nt: TGCAGTGCTAGAGAACCGGGACAGGGGAACACCGGGGAGCTGTTTTTT
j_gene: TRBJ2-7; abundance: -; v_gene: TRBV3-1; d_gene: -; CDR3aa: CASSPARGHPYEQYF; CDR3nt: TGTGCCAGCAGCCCCGCGAGGGGCCACCCCTACGAGCAGTACTTC
j_gene: TRBJ2-1; abundance: many; v_gene: TRBV7-2; d_gene: -; CDR3aa: CASSLARGNEQFF; CDR3nt: TGTGCCAGCAGCTTAGCTAGGGGGAATGAGCAGTTCTTC
j_gene: TRBJ2-1; abundance: many; v_gene: TRBV7-9; d_gene: TRBD2; CDR3aa: CASSSWEGRNEQFF; CDR3nt: TGTGCCAGCAGCAGTTGGGAGGGTAGGAATGAGCAGTTCTTC
j_gene: TRBJ2-1; abundance: -; v_gene: TRBV15; d_gene: -; CDR3aa: CATSRGPRRGNEQFF; CDR3nt: TGTGCCACCAGCAGAGGTCCGAGAAGGGGCAATGAGCAGTTCTTC
j_gene: TRBJ2-3; abundance: few; v_gene: TRBV20-1; d_gene: -; CDR3aa: CSARGLADTQYF; CDR3nt: TGCAGTGCTAGAGGCCTGGCAGATACGCAGTATTTT
j_gene: TRBJ1-6; abundance: -; v_gene: TRBV10-3; d_gene: -; CDR3aa: CAISESTVVNSPLHF; CDR3nt: TGTGCCATCAGTGAGTCGACCGTAGTAAATTCACCCCTCCACTTT
j_gene: TRBJ2-1; abundance: -; v_gene: TRBV7-9; d_gene: TRBD1; CDR3aa: CASRARGQGGSYNEQFF; CDR3nt: TGTGCCAGCAGAGCTAGAGGACAGGGTGGGTCCTACAATGAGCAGTTCTTC
j_gene: TRBJ2-7; abundance: -; v_gene: TRBV18; d_gene: TRBD1; CDR3aa: CASSLIPGQTYEQYF; CDR3nt: TGTGCCAGCTCACTCATCCCGGGACAGACCTACGAGCAGTACTTC
j_gene: TRBJ1-5; abundance: -; v_gene: TRBV15; d_gene: -; CDR3aa: CATSRRPDSNQPQHF; CDR3nt: TGTGCCACCAGCAGGCGCCCCGATAGCAATCAGCCCCAGCATTTT
j_gene: TRBJ2-7; abundance: many; v_gene: TRBV20-1; d_gene: TRBD1; CDR3aa: CSAREMTGLGTYEQYF; CDR3nt: TGCAGTGCTAGAGAAATGACAGGGCTCGGCACCTACGAGCAGTACTTC
j_gene: TRBJ2-1; abundance: many; v_gene: TRBV6-2/TRBV6-3; d_gene: -; CDR3aa: CASVGPLRNSYNEQFF; CDR3nt: TGTGCCAGCGTTGGCCCACTGAGGAACAGTTACAATGAGCAGTTCTTC
j_gene: TRBJ1-1; abundance: many; v_gene: TRBV18; d_gene: -; CDR3aa: CASSPLGRGTEAFF; CDR3nt: TGTGCCAGCTCACCATTAGGGAGAGGGACTGAAGCTTTCTTT
j_gene: TRBJ1-4; abundance: few; v_gene: TRBV20-1; d_gene: -; CDR3aa: CSAARGGAANEKLFF; CDR3nt: TGCAGTGCTGCAAGGGGGGGGGCAGCTAATGAAAAACTGTTTTTT
j_gene: TRBJ2-7; abundance: many; v_gene: TRBV28; d_gene: -; CDR3aa: CASSRDGYEQYF; CDR3nt: TGTGCCAGCAGCCGGGACGGCTACGAGCAGTACTTC
j_gene: TRBJ2-7; abundance: -; v_gene: TRBV7-9; d_gene: -; CDR3aa: CASSPPGHLNYEQYF; CDR3nt: TGTGCCAGCAGCCCCCCCGGGCACCTGAACTACGAGCAGTACTTC
j_gene: TRBJ2-2; abundance: -; v_gene: TRBV30; d_gene: TRBD1; CDR3aa: CAWNLRGRNTGELFF; CDR3nt: TGTGCCTGGAACCTCAGGGGGAGAAACACCGGGGAGCTGTTTTTT
j_gene: TRBJ1-6; abundance: -; v_gene: TRBV10-2; d_gene: -; CDR3aa: CASSESVVKGSSYNSPLHF; CDR3nt: TGCGCCAGCAGTGAGTCGGTGGTTAAGGGGAGCTCCTATAATTCACCCCTCCACTTT
j_gene: TRBJ2-2; abundance: few; v_gene: TRBV20-1; d_gene: TRBD1; CDR3aa: CSATDLDRENTGELFF; CDR3nt: TGCAGTGCTACCGATCTCGACAGGGAGAACACCGGGGAGCTGTTTTTT
j_gene: TRBJ2-7; abundance: few; v_gene: TRBV7-9; d_gene: -; CDR3aa: CASTGASYEQYF; CDR3nt: TGTGCCAGCACGGGGGCCTCCTACGAGCAGTACTTC
j_gene: TRBJ2-1; abundance: -; v_gene: TRBV19; d_gene: TRBD1; CDR3aa: CASSIGTGVFNEQFF; CDR3nt: TGTGCCAGTAGTATCGGGACAGGGGTTTTCAATGAGCAGTTCTTC
j_gene: TRBJ2-7; abundance: few; v_gene: TRBV20-1; d_gene: -; CDR3aa: CSAERDAAGSYEQYF; CDR3nt: TGCAGTGCCGAGAGGGACGCGGCAGGCTCCTACGAGCAGTACTTC
j_gene: TRBJ2-1; abundance: -; v_gene: TRBV19; d_gene: -; CDR3aa: CASSIVGGGSYNEQFF; CDR3nt: TGTGCCAGTAGTATAGTCGGGGGAGGCTCCTACAATGAGCAGTTCTTC
j_gene: TRBJ2-1; abundance: many; v_gene: TRBV29-1; d_gene: -; CDR3aa: CSAGGDKRYNEQFF; CDR3nt: TGCAGCGCTGGGGGGGACAAGCGATACAATGAGCAGTTCTTC
j_gene: TRBJ1-5; abundance: -; v_gene: TRBV28; d_gene: -; CDR3aa: CASSFRPGALNNQPQHF; CDR3nt: TGTGCCAGCAGTTTTCGCCCCGGAGCGCTCAACAATCAGCCCCAGCATTTT
j_gene: TRBJ1-2; abundance: few; v_gene: TRBV20-1; d_gene: -; CDR3aa: CSASPQGAIGYTF; CDR3nt: TGCAGTGCAAGCCCCCAGGGAGCAATCGGCTACACCTTC
j_gene: TRBJ2-1; abundance: many; v_gene: TRBV7-8; d_gene: TRBD1; CDR3aa: CASSLPRWGTGALDEQFF; CDR3nt: TGTGCCAGCAGCTTACCGCGCTGGGGGACAGGGGCCCTCGATGAGCAGTTCTTC
j_gene: TRBJ2-1; abundance: once; v_gene: TRBV12-5; d_gene: -; CDR3aa: CASGLDLGAIDEQFF; CDR3nt: TGTGCTAGTGGTTTGGATTTAGGAGCAATCGATGAGCAGTTCTTC
j_gene: TRBJ2-1; abundance: -; v_gene: TRBV6-2/TRBV6-3; d_gene: -; CDR3aa: CASSYPTGHINEQFF; CDR3nt: TGTGCCAGCAGTTACCCGACCGGACATATCAATGAGCAGTTCTTC
j_gene: TRBJ2-3; abundance: -; v_gene: TRBV11-2; d_gene: -; CDR3aa: CASSLVGTYSDTQYF; CDR3nt: TGTGCCAGCAGCTTAGTAGGGACCTATTCAGATACGCAGTATTTT
j_gene: TRBJ2-7; abundance: -; v_gene: TRBV19; d_gene: TRBD1; CDR3aa: CASSPTGAISYEQYF; CDR3nt: TGTGCCAGTAGTCCCACAGGGGCTATTTCCTACGAGCAGTACTTC